The 28 T cell receptor beta chains below come from one sample, sequenced in a study of blood T cell repertoires in COVID-19 (dated by TCRdb to 2018 to 2020). The library was produced with the immunoSEQ multiplex PCR assay. TCRdb took this table from immuneACCESS and kept in-frame rearrangements with V and J called. Such tables lack part of the clones; where checked against another copy, unresolved V genes explain under half of the gap, and the rest is unexplained. A total of about 250,000 clones appear in this sample, approximately 83% of them only once. The top ten clones comprise 4.4% of the sample. The material sequenced was peripheral blood. These receptor sequences come from a man aged 45-60 years with active or convalescent COVID-19.

The CDR3 reads CASSRRQGSTEAFF. CDR3 DNA: TGTGCCAGTAGTAGACGGCAGGGAAGCACTGAAGCTTTCTTT. This chain connects TRBV19 to TRBJ1-1; D possibly corresponds to TRBD1 (5 bases). The V gene's germline CDR1 is LNHDA and CDR2 SQIVND (reference sequence). This CDR3 is built from 14 residues. V was cut by 4 bases and J by 4 bases, with 13 bases left in between.

The V gene is TRBV10-1, the J gene TRBJ2-1, with 9 bases fitting TRBD1. Germline assignment: CDR1 WNHNN and CDR2 SYGVQD (reference sequence). CDR3 length equals 18 residues. V gave up 2 bases and J gave up 3 bases; unmatched junction bases: 11. The CDR3 nucleotides are TGCGCCAGCAGTGAGAGGGGGTCCGGGACAGGGAACTACAATGAGCAGTTCTTC. It encodes CASSERGSGTGNYNEQFF.

The rearrangement joins TRBV2 to TRBJ2-7; D is uncertain. Germline CDR1 and CDR2: SNHLY and FYNNEI. The CDR3 spans 13 residues. Trimming removed 7 bases from V and 6 bases from J, with 16 bases in between. The CDR3 sequence: CASTESRLGEQYF. The CDR3 nucleotides read TGTGCCAGCACCGAATCCAGACTTGGCGAGCAGTACTTC.

The rearrangement joins TRBV7-6 to TRBJ1-6; 7 nucleotides align to TRBD1. CDR1 SGHVS and CDR2 FNYEAQ come from the germline V gene. V lost 1 base to trimming and J lost 3 bases; unmatched junction nucleotides: 0. The CDR3 consists of 15 residues. CDR3 in amino acids: CASSLGDSYNSPLHF. The CDR3 DNA is TGTGCCAGCAGCTTAGGGGACAGCTATAATTCACCCCTCCACTTT. The whole variable domain, remainder taken from reference TRBV7-6 and TRBJ1-6, is GAGVSQSPRYKVTKRGQDVALRCDPISGHVSLYWYRQALGQGPEFLTYFNYEAQQDKSGLPNDRFSAERPEGSISTLTIQRTEQRDSAMYRCASSLGDSYNSPLHFGNGTRLTVT.

This clone appeared a single time. The genes are TRBV5-1 and TRBJ2-3; TRBD2 aligns across 12 bases. The CDR3 extends over 20 amino acids. V lost 5 bases, J lost 4 bases, and 20 bases stayed unmatched. Germline CDR1 reads SGHRS; CDR2 reads YFSETQ. The CDR3 DNA is TGCGCCAGCAGGCGCGGACTAGCGGGGCAATTATCCCCCCTCGCAGATACGCAGTATTTT. It encodes CASRRGLAGQLSPLADTQYF.

This chain links TRBV6-5 with TRBJ1-6; D is perhaps TRBD1 (5 bases). CDR3 size: 16 residues. Germline V CDR1 and CDR2: MNHEY, SVGAGI. Trimming cost V 2 bases and J 5 bases, with 13 bases left between them. CDR3 nucleotides: TGTGCCAGCAGTTACGCGGGGGGGACGGATAATTCACCCCTCCACTTT. Amino acids: CASSYAGGTDNSPLHF.

The DNA for the CDR3 is TGTGCCAGCAGTTCCCCGACTGATAATGGGCAGTACTTC. This codes for CASSSPTDNGQYF. This chain links TRBV27 with TRBJ2-7; no clear D gene. V lost 4 bases and J 9 bases, leaving 16 bases between the germline ends. CDR1 and CDR2 (germline): MNHEY, SMNVEV (reference sequence). The CDR3 runs 13 residues.

The chain joins TRBV5-1 to TRBJ1-5, with D unclear. Trimming removed 3 bases from V and 0 bases from J, with 7 bases in between. Germline CDR1 and CDR2: SGHRS and YFSETQ. The CDR3 is 14 amino acids. The CDR3 sequence: CASSSGNSNQPQHF. The CDR3 bases are TGCGCCAGCAGCTCCGGGAATAGCAATCAGCCCCAGCATTTT. The full variable domain, in which reference TRBV5-1 and TRBJ1-5 provide the parts outside the CDR3, is KAGVTQTPRYLIKTRGQQVTLSCSPISGHRSVSWYQQTPGQGLQFLFEYFSETQRNKGNFPGRFSGRQFSNSRSEMNVSTLELGDSALYLCASSSGNSNQPQHFGDGTRLSIL.

As concerns this clone: This sample also contains other DNA sequences that code for the same CDR3. The rearrangement links TRBV5-6 to TRBJ1-1, with TRBD1 matching over 7 bases. In germline, CDR1 is SGHDT, CDR2 YYEEEE. The CDR3 contains 13 residues. The trim removed 2 bases at V and 7 bases at J, leaving 5 bases unmatched. CDR3 nucleotide sequence: TGTGCCAGCAGCTTAGTCAGGGGGAGTGAAGCTTTCTTT. This gives the protein CASSLVRGSEAFF.

The V and J genes are TRBV5-5 and TRBJ2-2; TRBD2 aligns across 7 bases. Germline trimming cut 3 bases from V and 1 base from J; bases unmatched to any gene: 3. CDR1 is SGHKS and CDR2 is YYEKEE in the germline V gene (reference sequence). The CDR3 length is 15 residues. The CDR3 spells CASSWSGENTGELFF. The CDR3 coding sequence is TGTGCCAGCAGCTGGAGCGGGGAGAACACCGGGGAGCTGTTTTTT.

This chain connects TRBV24-1 to TRBJ2-3, with TRBD2 matching 7 bases. Germline loops: CDR1 KGHDR, CDR2 SFDVKD. J gave up 2 bases and V 4 bases, and 5 bases lay outside the gene matches. The CDR3 has 15 amino acids. CDR3 residues: CATSERRGYTDTQYF. The CDR3, as DNA: TGTGCCACCAGTGAGAGGCGGGGGTACACAGATACGCAGTATTTT.

This chain links TRBV7-9 with TRBJ2-7, with D possibly TRBD1 on 5 matching bases. V was cut by 3 bases and J by 5 bases, with 20 bases left in between. Germline V lookup: CDR1 SEHNR, CDR2 FQNEAQ (reference sequence). The CDR3 covers 16 residues. The CDR3 bases are TGTGCCAGCAGCTTTCGAACTGCAGGGCCTCTGGACGAGCAGTACTTC. It encodes CASSFRTAGPLDEQYF.

The table lists this clone with a few counts. The chain links TRBV7-2 to TRBJ1-1; tentatively, D is TRBD1 (5 bases). Deletions cut 2 bases from V and 11 bases from J, with 15 bases between. The CDR3 spans 13 residues. From germline, CDR1 is SGHTA and CDR2 FQGNSA. DNA for the CDR3: TGTGCCAGCAGCTTAACAGGCGATGGGGGGGCTTTCTTT. This encodes CASSLTGDGGAFF.

The table lists this clone with a few counts. This chain links TRBV10-2 with TRBJ1-5; D may be TRBD1 (6 bases). Trimming removed 3 bases from V and 5 bases from J, with 17 bases in between. Germline CDR1 reads WSHSY; CDR2 reads SAAADI. This CDR3 comprises 16 residues. CDR3 residues: CASSDRVGKGDQPQHF. The CDR3 coding sequence is TGCGCCAGCAGTGATAGGGTGGGGAAGGGGGATCAGCCCCAGCATTTT.

The V and J genes are TRBV11-2 and TRBJ2-7, with 7 nucleotides matching TRBD1. Germline V gives CDR1 SGHAT, CDR2 FQNNGV. This CDR3 has 14 residues. Trimming at V came to 5 bases and at J to 0 bases, leaving 4 bases not matched to a gene. The CDR3 nucleotides read TGTGCCAGCAGCCCGGACAGGTCCTCCTACGAGCAGTACTTC. Its protein product is CASSPDRSSYEQYF.

The chain joins TRBV7-9 to TRBJ2-3; 11 bases match TRBD1. The ends lost 8 bases at V and 1 base at J; junction bases unmatched: 11. Germline loops: CDR1 SEHNR, CDR2 FQNEAQ (reference sequence). This CDR3 contains 17 residues. The DNA for the CDR3 is TGTGCCAGCTCCGGACAGGGGGCGGGGAAGCGCACAGATACGCAGTATTTT. It is translated as CASSGQGAGKRTDTQYF.

V and J are TRBV11-2 and TRBJ2-2; 7 bases line up with TRBD1. Trimming removed 0 bases from V and 5 bases from J; junction bases left unmatched: 6. CDR3 length: 16 residues. The germline V gene encodes CDR1 SGHAT and CDR2 FQNNGV. The CDR3 reads CASSLDGRGWTGELFF. CDR3 coding DNA: TGTGCCAGCAGCTTAGATGGCAGGGGGTGGACCGGGGAGCTGTTTTTT.

V usage is TRBV19 and J usage is TRBJ2-7, with TRBD1 identical over 9 bases. The CDR3 totals 16 residues. Germline V CDR1 and CDR2: LNHDA, SQIVND (reference sequence). Trimming took 4 bases from V and 3 from J; bases not matched to a gene: 10. The CDR3 here is CASSKGTGTFGYEQYF. The CDR3 DNA reads TGTGCCAGTAGTAAGGGGACAGGGACATTTGGCTACGAGCAGTACTTC.

This CDR3 reads CASSERGGANYGYTF. DNA of the CDR3: TGTGCCAGCAGTGAAAGGGGGGGAGCTAACTATGGCTACACCTTC. The chain uses TRBV6-1 and TRBJ1-2; tentative D call: TRBD1 (6 bases). The V gene's germline CDR1 is MNHNS and CDR2 SASEGT. Trimming left V 2 bases short and J 0 bases short, with 10 bases between. The CDR3 loop spans 15 amino acids.

The chain carries TRBV7-9 and TRBJ2-3; no reliable D call. V shed 1 base and J shed 4 bases, with 6 bases lying between them. CDR3 length: 13 residues. Germline CDR1 is SEHNR and CDR2 is FQNEAQ (reference sequence). The CDR3 DNA reads TGTGCCAGCAGCTTAGAAGCGCCAGATACGCAGTATTTT. Translating gives CASSLEAPDTQYF.

This chain uses TRBV6-6 with TRBJ2-3; the match to TRBD1 covers 11 bases. With V trimmed by 3 bases and J by 4 bases, 3 bases remained unmatched. The CDR3 is 15 amino acids. Germline assignment: CDR1 MNHNY and CDR2 SVGAGI (reference sequence). CDR3 region: CASSYQGQGADTQYF. The CDR3 DNA reads as TGTGCCAGCAGTTATCAGGGACAGGGGGCAGATACGCAGTATTTT.

The chain couples TRBV5-6 to TRBJ1-2, with no clear D. This CDR3 comprises 13 residues. CDR1 is SGHDT and CDR2 is YYEEEE in the germline V gene. The V and J ends lost 0 bases and 5 bases respectively, with 8 bases between them. In DNA, the CDR3 is TGTGCCAGCAGCTTGGGTGGAGTGTATGGCTACACCTTC. The encoded protein is CASSLGGVYGYTF.

The chain is built from TRBV10-3 and TRBJ1-1; 8 nucleotides align to TRBD1. The trim removed 7 bases at V and 5 bases at J, leaving 12 bases unmatched. CDR1 and CDR2 from the germline V gene are ENHRY and SYGVKD. This CDR3 contains 15 residues. CDR3 residues: CAINPETGEVTEAFF. CDR3 DNA sequence: TGTGCCATCAACCCGGAGACAGGGGAGGTTACTGAAGCTTTCTTT.

V gene TRBV12-3 or TRBV12-4 combines with J gene TRBJ1-6; D unclear. V lost 5 bases and J 5 bases, leaving 4 bases between the germline ends. The CDR3 is made up of 12 amino acids. CDR3 bases: TGTGCCAGCAGTCAGGATAATTCACCCCTCCACTTT. Protein sequence: CASSQDNSPLHF.

The chain links TRBV11-2 to TRBJ2-3; TRBD2 agrees at 12 bases. The CDR3 is 19 residues long. The V gene's germline CDR1 is SGHAT and CDR2 FQNNGV. Trimming cost V 5 bases and J 1 base; bases outside gene matches: 13. The CDR3 loop is CASSLTRLAGATRTDTQYF. As DNA, the CDR3 is TGTGCCAGCAGCCTGACCCGACTAGCGGGGGCCACCCGCACAGATACGCAGTATTTT.

The V call is TRBV11-3, the J call TRBJ2-1; 8 bases align to TRBD1. Germline lookup yields CDR1 SGHNT and CDR2 YENEEA. The CDR3 covers 14 residues. J was trimmed by 4 bases and V by 1 base; bases with no gene match: 0. The CDR3 DNA follows: TGTGCCAGCAGCTTAGGACAGGGGTACAATGAGCAGTTCTTC. This gives the protein CASSLGQGYNEQFF.

The chain carries TRBV4-1 and TRBJ2-1; D may be TRBD1 (6 bases). V lost 3 bases to trimming and J lost 4 bases, with 19 bases between them. Per the germline V gene, CDR1 is MGHRA and CDR2 is YSYEKL. The CDR3 runs to 17 residues. CDR3 in DNA: TGCGCCAGCAGCCATCCAGTAGGGACACAGCTTTACAATGAGCAGTTCTTC. Amino acids: CASSHPVGTQLYNEQFF.

The rearrangement joins TRBV6-5 to TRBJ1-2, with D perhaps matching TRBD1 (5 bases). Germline V lookup: CDR1 MNHEY, CDR2 SVGAGI. Trimming took off 8 bases at V and 1 base at J, with 14 bases between the two ends. This CDR3 has 14 residues. In nucleotides, the CDR3 is TGTGCCAGCGTCGGGGGACGACGTAACTATGGCTACACCTTC. Translating it yields CASVGGRRNYGYTF.